Following are 9 T cell receptor beta chains from one sample sequenced in a study of T cells in Graves' hyperthyroidism and ophthalmopathy. Researchers took RNA transcripts and amplified the TCR beta CDR3 regions from them. The HTBI primer set served for first-round RT-PCR of the TCR CDR3. TCRdb independently ran MiXCR on the multiplex PCR reads; one entry per CDR3 protein. Among approximately 640,000 distinct CDR3 sequences, approximately 15% were seen once, and the ten largest hold roughly a sixth. The sample taken for sequencing was blood. These receptors were obtained from a man aged 50-59 years with Graves' hyperthyroidism.

This clonotype came up a few times. The chain combines TRBV14 with TRBJ2-1, with 9 positions matching TRBD1. The CDR3 extends over 16 amino acids. Germline lookup yields CDR1 SGHDN and CDR2 FVKESK. The ends lost 1 base at V and 8 bases at J; junction bases unmatched: 9. The DNA for the CDR3 is TGTGCCAGCAGCCAAGGCTCCGGGACAGGGTTTTATGAGCAGTTCTTC. Translating gives CASSQGSGTGFYEQFF. Based on the CDR3 plus reference TRBV14 and TRBJ2-1, the full variable domain is EAGVTQFPSHSVIEKGQTVTLRCDPISGHDNLYWYRRVMGKEIKFLLHFVKESKQDESGMPNNRFLAERTGGTYSTLKVQPAELEDSGVYFCASSQGSGTGFYEQFFGPGTRLTVL.

The chain recombines TRBV19 with TRBJ1-4, with a weak D call TRBD1 (6 bases). CDR3 length equals 14 residues. Trimming took off 7 bases at V and 8 bases at J, with 17 bases between the two ends. The germline CDR1 and CDR2 sequences are LNHDA and SQIVND (reference sequence). CDR3 in DNA: TGTGCCAGTATAGACGGGGGCGCGGAAGAAAAACTGTTTTTT. It yields the protein CASIDGGAEEKLFF. Full variable domain (missing parts from reference TRBV19 and TRBJ1-4): DGGITQSPKYLFRKEGQNVTLSCEQNLNHDAMYWYRQDPGQGLRLIYYSQIVNDFQKGDIAEGYSVSREKKESFPLTVTSAQKNPTAFYLCASIDGGAEEKLFFGSGTQLSVL.

The genes are TRBV12-3 or TRBV12-4 and TRBJ2-7; maybe TRBD1 (5 bases). The V gene lost 7 bases and the J gene lost 6 bases, with 10 bases spanning the gap. The CDR3 runs to 11 residues. This CDR3 is CASKQEIEQYF. The CDR3 DNA reads TGTGCCAGCAAACAGGAAATCGAGCAGTACTTC.

This clonotype came up many times. The rearrangement joins TRBV11-2 to TRBJ1-2; D gene uncertain. This CDR3 comprises 14 residues. Germline lookup yields CDR1 SGHAT and CDR2 FQNNGV. Trimming took off 0 bases at V and 5 bases at J, with 10 bases between the two ends. CDR3 DNA: TGTGCCAGCAGCTTAGATGACGGACCTTATGGCTACACCTTC. It codes for CASSLDDGPYGYTF.

This clonotype came up many times. The chain employs TRBV20-1 and TRBJ2-7; 13 bases match TRBD2. CDR3 length equals 13 residues. After removal of 5 bases from V and 6 bases from J, the junction contained 4 bases not matched to a gene. Germline loops: CDR1 DFQATT, CDR2 SNEGSKA (reference sequence). The CDR3 DNA follows: TGCAGTGCTTGGGGACTAGCGGGAAGCGAGCAGTACTTC. It translates to CSAWGLAGSEQYF.

This clonotype was counted only a few times. V is TRBV25-1 and J is TRBJ1-2; TRBD1 is a possible D gene (5 bases). Germline V gives CDR1 MGHDK, CDR2 SYGVNS. V shed 4 bases and J shed 7 bases, with 16 bases lying between them. The CDR3 is 14 residues long. In nucleotides, the CDR3 is TGTGCCAGCAGTGTGACAGACCCCTCTTTTGGCTACACCTTC. Its translation is CASSVTDPSFGYTF.

This clonotype has a handful of counts. The chain uses TRBV3-1 and TRBJ2-5; 7 bases map to TRBD1. CDR1 is LGHDT, CDR2 YNNKEL, per germline (reference sequence). V was pared by 4 bases and J by 2 bases, with 7 bases of the junction left unmatched. The CDR3 is 15 amino acids. The CDR3: CASSLTGTEQETQYF. The DNA for the CDR3 is TGTGCCAGCAGCCTAACCGGGACAGAGCAAGAGACCCAGTACTTC.

There are a few counts of this clonotype. The rearrangement links TRBV6-1 to TRBJ2-7; D is perhaps TRBD1 (5 bases). Per germline, CDR1 MNHNS and CDR2 SASEGT. The CDR3 spans 12 residues. The V and J ends lost 6 bases and 3 bases respectively, with 9 bases between them. The CDR3 region has the DNA TGTGCCAGCAGGGCAGGGAACTACGAGCAGTACTTC. Its protein product is CASRAGNYEQYF.

This rearrangement joins TRBV11-2 to TRBJ1-3; D is ambiguous. The V gene lost 1 base and the J gene lost 0 bases, with 4 bases spanning the gap. This CDR3 contains 14 residues. CDR1 is SGHAT and CDR2 is FQNNGV in the germline V gene. CDR3 region: CASSLGDSGNTIYF. As DNA, the CDR3 is TGTGCCAGCAGCTTAGGGGACTCTGGAAACACCATATATTTT.